Below are 30 T cell receptor beta chains sequenced from a single sample in a study of blood T cell repertoires in COVID-19. The repertoire was sequenced with immunoSEQ multiplex PCR; TCRdb's copy has only in-frame clones and lacks some. The repertoire holds under 400,000 clones, with about 87% as singletons. The sequencing sample was made of peripheral blood. The receptors derive from a woman in her twenties or thirties with COVID-19, enrolled during active disease.

V gene TRBV10-3 combines with J gene TRBJ2-2; D is possibly TRBD2 (5 bases). Germline V lookup: CDR1 ENHRY, CDR2 SYGVKD. CDR3 size: 16 residues. V was pared by 5 bases and J by 2 bases, with 15 bases between. The CDR3 is CAISKTTQKNTGELFF. As DNA, the CDR3 is TGTGCCATCAGTAAGACTACACAAAAAAACACCGGGGAGCTGTTTTTT.

As DNA, the CDR3 is TGCGCCAGCAGCTTGGAGCCGGGTAGTGTAAATGAGCAGTTCTTC. It encodes CASSLEPGSVNEQFF. This chain connects TRBV5-1 to TRBJ2-1; D is undetermined. This CDR3 has 15 residues. V was trimmed by 0 bases and J by 7 bases, leaving 14 bases between them. From germline, CDR1 is SGHRS and CDR2 YFSETQ.

V and J are TRBV7-9 and TRBJ2-1; the match to TRBD2 covers 14 bases. The CDR3 extends over 19 amino acids. Per the germline V gene, CDR1 is SEHNR and CDR2 is FQNEAQ (reference sequence). With 5 bases clipped from V and 3 bases from J, the junction kept 12 bases outside the gene matches. As DNA, the CDR3 is TGTGCCAGCAGCCTGAGCCGGACTAGCGGGAGGCTCAACTACAATGAGCAGTTCTTC. Amino acids: CASSLSRTSGRLNYNEQFF.

V and J are TRBV9 and TRBJ2-1; no clear D gene. The V end was cut by 0 bases, the J end by 9 bases, with 16 bases between. The germline V gene has CDR1 SGDLS and CDR2 YYNGEE. The CDR3 runs 15 residues. CDR3 nucleotide sequence: TGTGCCAGCAGCGTAGGACTCCTCGGCTCCTCTGAGCAGTTCTTC. Translation gives CASSVGLLGSSEQFF.

This rearrangement joins TRBV6-5 to TRBJ2-7, with a possible D match to TRBD1 (5 bases). Germline CDR1 and CDR2: MNHEY and SVGAGI. Between the trimmed V and J ends, which lost 5 bases and 5 bases, there was a span of 13 bases. This CDR3 is 13 amino acids long. CDR3 loop: CASSLSGIHEQYF. The DNA for the CDR3 is TGTGCCAGCAGTCTTTCAGGGATTCACGAGCAGTACTTC.

The chain links TRBV6-2 or TRBV6-3 to TRBJ2-1, with 7 bases fitting TRBD2. Germline assignment: CDR1 MNHEY and CDR2 SVGEGT. The CDR3 length is 16 residues. Trimming took 2 bases from V and 7 from J; bases not matched to a gene: 11. The DNA for the CDR3 is TGTGCCAGCAGTTACGAGCGCCCATCCGGGAGGAATGAGCAGTTCTTC. This gives the protein CASSYERPSGRNEQFF.

The chain is built from TRBV27 and TRBJ1-1, with D uncertain. With 2 bases removed from V and 0 bases from J, the gap between germline ends came to 4 bases. CDR3 length equals 13 residues. Germline V gene sequence: CDR1 MNHEY, CDR2 SMNVEV (reference sequence). CDR3 sequence reads: CASSLGLNTEAFF. CDR3 nucleotides: TGTGCCAGCAGTTTAGGGCTGAACACTGAAGCTTTCTTT.

The genes are TRBV27 and TRBJ2-3; 8 bases map to TRBD1. CDR1 and CDR2 from the germline V gene are MNHEY and SMNVEV (reference sequence). Unmatched junction bases numbered 2, after V lost 3 bases and J lost 0 bases. The CDR3 contains 15 residues. This CDR3 is CASSFDRGSTDTQYF. The CDR3 coding sequence is TGTGCCAGCAGTTTCGACAGGGGTAGCACAGATACGCAGTATTTT.

V is TRBV27 and J is TRBJ2-2; 8 nucleotides agree with TRBD1. Looked up from germline, CDR1 is MNHEY and CDR2 is SMNVEV (reference sequence). Trimming took 10 bases from V and 2 from J; bases not matched to a gene: 9. This CDR3 contains 15 residues. In nucleotides, the CDR3 is TGTGCCACCCAGGACAGGGCGCTCAACACCGGGGAGCTGTTTTTT. It is translated as CATQDRALNTGELFF.

V is TRBV2 and J is TRBJ2-1; TRBD2 aligns across 10 bases. Germline V gene data show CDR1 as SNHLY and CDR2 as FYNNEI. This CDR3 has 16 amino acids. The V segment lost 2 bases and the J segment 3 bases; nucleotides outside the gene matches: 4. This CDR3 is CASSEWGTSVYNEQFF. The CDR3 DNA reads TGTGCCAGCAGTGAATGGGGGACTAGCGTCTACAATGAGCAGTTCTTC.

This chain joins TRBV13 and TRBJ2-3, with 7 bases lining up with TRBD1. Germline V lookup: CDR1 PRHDT, CDR2 FYEKMQ (reference sequence). Trimming took 1 base from V and 8 from J; bases not matched to a gene: 12. This CDR3 contains 16 residues. The CDR3 nucleotides are TGTGCCAGCAGCTTAGAACACAGGGGCCCTTCTGGTACGCAGTATTTT. Residues: CASSLEHRGPSGTQYF.

This clone was observed a few times. The chain uses TRBV13 and TRBJ1-3; D possibly corresponds to TRBD1 (5 bases). Germline CDR1 is PRHDT and CDR2 is FYEKMQ (reference sequence). The CDR3 has 14 amino acids. Trimming removed 3 bases at V and 4 bases at J, with 10 bases between. In DNA, the CDR3 is TGTGCCAGCAGCTTGACTAGGACAGGAAACACCATATATTTT. Encoded protein: CASSLTRTGNTIYF.

This chain connects TRBV7-3 to TRBJ2-7; 13 bases agree with TRBD2. The CDR3 sequence is 12 residues long. V shed 8 bases, J shed 7 bases, and the junction held 2 bases outside the gene matches. In germline, CDR1 is SGHTA, CDR2 FQGTGA. The CDR3 nucleotides read TGTGCCAGCGGACTAGCGGGAGTTGAGCAGTACTTC. Translating it yields CASGLAGVEQYF. Combining the CDR3 with reference TRBV7-3 and TRBJ2-7 gives the whole variable domain GAGVSQTPSNKVTEKGKYVELRCDPISGHTALYWYRQSLGQGPEFLIYFQGTGAADDSGLPNDRFFAVRPEGSVSTLKIQRTERGDSAVYLCASGLAGVEQYFGPGTRLTVT.

J is TRBJ1-2 and V is TRBV6-1; 10 bases agree with TRBD1. CDR1 MNHNS and CDR2 SASEGT come from the germline V gene. V dropped 2 bases and J dropped 1; count of bases not matched to a gene: 4. The CDR3 runs to 16 residues. Here the CDR3 reads CASSEWGTGVNYGYTF. The DNA of the CDR3 is TGTGCCAGCAGTGAATGGGGGACAGGGGTTAACTATGGCTACACCTTC.

The rearrangement links TRBV5-1 to TRBJ2-7, with 9 bases aligning to TRBD1. CDR1 and CDR2 from the germline V gene are SGHRS and YFSETQ. The CDR3 length is 17 residues. V lost 4 bases and J lost 2; bases outside the gene matches: 13. DNA of the CDR3: TGCGCCAGCAGCCCTTCTACTACCGGGACAGGGACCTACGAGCAGTACTTC. It is translated as CASSPSTTGTGTYEQYF.

The chain joins TRBV14 to TRBJ2-5; tentatively, D is TRBD2 (6 bases). The CDR3 contains 16 residues. Per germline, CDR1 SGHDN and CDR2 FVKESK. V shed 4 bases and J shed 4 bases, with 19 bases lying between them. The CDR3 sequence is CASSPVSGLAGETQYF. CDR3 nucleotides: TGTGCCAGCAGCCCCGTGAGCGGGCTTGCGGGAGAGACCCAGTACTTC. The whole variable domain, filled in from reference TRBV14 and TRBJ2-5, reads EAGVTQFPSHSVIEKGQTVTLRCDPISGHDNLYWYRRVMGKEIKFLLHFVKESKQDESGMPNNRFLAERTGGTYSTLKVQPAELEDSGVYFCASSPVSGLAGETQYFGPGTRLLVL.

The chain uses TRBV3-1 (or the pseudogene TRBV3-2) and TRBJ2-1; 7 nucleotides match TRBD2. Looked up from germline, CDR1 is LGHDT and CDR2 is YNNKEL (reference sequence). The V and J ends lost 3 bases and 5 bases, in that order; junction bases with no gene match: 7. CDR3 length equals 15 residues. CDR3 sequence reads: CASSQSGLQNNEQFF. The CDR3 DNA reads as TGTGCCAGCAGCCAGTCGGGACTACAGAACAATGAGCAGTTCTTC.

The chain is built from TRBV20-1 and TRBJ2-4, with a tentative D call TRBD2 (5 bases). The ends were cut back, 3 bases at V and 0 bases at J, with 12 bases in the middle. CDR1 and CDR2 from the germline V gene are DFQATT and SNEGSKA (reference sequence). The CDR3 length is 15 residues. CDR3 in DNA: TGCAGTGCTAGTTCTAGAGAGGGAGCCAAAAACATTCAGTACTTC. This sequence encodes CSASSREGAKNIQYF.

V gene TRBV24-1 combines with J gene TRBJ2-2; TRBD1 aligns across 8 bases. The CDR3 is 16 residues long. CDR1 is KGHDR, CDR2 SFDVKD, per germline. The junction had 8 bases not matched to a gene; V was cut back by 4 bases and J by 5 bases. In DNA form, the CDR3 reads TGTGCCACCAGTGACCGCGCGGGACAGGTTACCGGGGAGCTGTTTTTT. Its translation is CATSDRAGQVTGELFF.

The chain has TRBV7-3 and TRBJ2-7; TRBD2 might be the D (6 bases). The CDR3 sequence is 15 residues long. The germline V gene has CDR1 SGHTA and CDR2 FQGTGA. The V end was cut by 5 bases, the J end by 7 bases, with 21 bases between. CDR3 in DNA: TGTGCCAGCAGCCCAATCGGGGGAGGTGGTGGTGAGCAGTACTTC. This translates into CASSPIGGGGGEQYF.

To note about this clone: In the same sample, other DNA sequences code for this CDR3. The J gene is TRBJ2-3, the V gene TRBV29-1; TRBD2 aligns across 11 bases. CDR3 length: 14 residues. The J segment lost 0 bases and the V segment lost 5 bases, leaving 1 base of the junction unmatched. CDR1 and CDR2 (germline): SQVTM, ANQGSEA. The CDR3 DNA reads as TGCAGCGTTCGGACTAGCGGGAGCACAGATACGCAGTATTTT. As protein: CSVRTSGSTDTQYF.

The V and J genes are TRBV9 and TRBJ2-3; no firm D call. CDR1 is SGDLS, CDR2 YYNGEE, per germline. The germline V and J ends were trimmed by 4 bases and 2 bases, with 5 bases remaining between them. This CDR3 has 12 amino acids. CDR3: CASSMYTDTQYF. The DNA for the CDR3 is TGTGCCAGCAGCATGTACACAGATACGCAGTATTTT.

The chain uses TRBV9 and TRBJ2-1, with TRBD2 matching 9 bases. With V trimmed by 4 bases and J by 5 bases, 7 bases remained unmatched. There are 15 residues in the CDR3. The germline V gene has CDR1 SGDLS and CDR2 YYNGEE. The CDR3 sequence: CASSIGLAPNNEQFF. The CDR3 DNA reads as TGTGCCAGCAGCATCGGACTAGCGCCGAACAATGAGCAGTTCTTC.

The V and J genes are TRBV5-1 and TRBJ1-1; 9 positions agree with TRBD1. The ends lost 4 bases at V and 5 bases at J; junction bases unmatched: 6. The CDR3 runs 14 residues. Germline V gene sequence: CDR1 SGHRS, CDR2 YFSETQ. The CDR3 DNA is TGCGCCAGCAGCCCTGGACAGGGGACGACTGAAGCTTTCTTT. It is translated as CASSPGQGTTEAFF.

This chain joins TRBV18 and TRBJ1-2; 7 bases fit TRBD1. CDR1 is KGHSH and CDR2 is LQKENI in the germline V gene. The CDR3 covers 14 residues. J was trimmed by 4 bases and V by 2 bases; bases with no gene match: 4. CDR3 nucleotide sequence: TGTGCCAGCTCACCAAGGGGGCCGACCTATGGCTACACCTTC. Protein: CASSPRGPTYGYTF.

The chain carries TRBV12-3 or TRBV12-4 and TRBJ1-1; D uncertain. CDR3 size: 11 residues. With 10 bases removed from V and 6 bases from J, the gap between germline ends came to 12 bases. In DNA, the CDR3 is TGTGCCAACACCATGGGCCCTGAAGCTTTCTTT. The encoded protein is CANTMGPEAFF.

The table lists this clone with a few counts. The chain recombines TRBV28 with TRBJ2-2; D might be TRBD2 (6 bases). Germline CDR1 and CDR2: MDHEN and SYDVKM. The V end lost 4 bases, the J end lost 3 bases, and 27 bases lay between the germline ends. This CDR3 spans 20 amino acids. This CDR3 reads CASSYPAVAGNIWDTGELFF. In nucleotides, the CDR3 is TGTGCCAGCAGTTACCCCGCGGTGGCGGGAAACATCTGGGACACCGGGGAGCTGTTTTTT.

This sequence joins TRBV29-1 and TRBJ2-7; no definite D call. Germline values: CDR1 SQVTM, CDR2 ANQGSEA. The CDR3 length is 15 residues. Between the trimmed V and J ends, which lost 2 bases and 0 bases, there was a span of 14 bases. The CDR3 loop is CSVELSRSSSYEQYF. In DNA, the CDR3 is TGCAGCGTTGAATTAAGCAGGTCGAGCTCCTACGAGCAGTACTTC.

This chain links TRBV7-2 with TRBJ2-7; D may be TRBD1 (6 bases). Germline V gene lookup returns CDR1 SGHTA and CDR2 FQGNSA. V was clipped by 2 bases and J by 5 bases, with 16 bases between them. This CDR3 region has 15 residues. Written as DNA, the CDR3 is TGTGCCAGCAGCTTATTTGGGCAACAGGGCAACGAGCAGTACTTC. Residues: CASSLFGQQGNEQYF.

In this sample, this clone turned up once. This sequence joins TRBV7-2 and TRBJ2-2; 8 nucleotides agree with TRBD2. The J segment lost 3 bases and the V segment lost 5 bases, leaving 2 bases of the junction unmatched. This CDR3 has 14 amino acids. CDR1 and CDR2 (germline): SGHTA, FQGNSA. CDR3 residues: CASSPSGYTGELFF. CDR3 DNA: TGTGCCAGCAGCCCTAGCGGGTACACCGGGGAGCTGTTTTTT. Together with reference TRBV7-2 and TRBJ2-2, the CDR3 gives the full variable domain: GAGVSQSPSNKVTEKGKDVELRCDPISGHTALYWYRQSLGQGLEFLIYFQGNSAPDKSGLPSDRFSAERTGGSVSTLTIQRTQQEDSAVYLCASSPSGYTGELFFGEGSRLTVL.